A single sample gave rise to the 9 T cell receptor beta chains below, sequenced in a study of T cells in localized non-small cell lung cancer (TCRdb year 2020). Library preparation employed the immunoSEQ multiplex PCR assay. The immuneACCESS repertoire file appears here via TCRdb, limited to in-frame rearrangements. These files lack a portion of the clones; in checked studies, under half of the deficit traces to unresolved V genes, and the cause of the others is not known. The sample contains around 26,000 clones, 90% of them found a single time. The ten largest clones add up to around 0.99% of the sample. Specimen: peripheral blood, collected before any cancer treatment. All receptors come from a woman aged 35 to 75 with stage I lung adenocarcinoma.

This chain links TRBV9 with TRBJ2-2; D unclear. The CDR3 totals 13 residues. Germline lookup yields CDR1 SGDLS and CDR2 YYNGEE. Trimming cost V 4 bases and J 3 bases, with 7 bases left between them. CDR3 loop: CASSIAHTGELFF. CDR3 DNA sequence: TGTGCCAGCAGCATCGCACACACCGGGGAGCTGTTTTTT.

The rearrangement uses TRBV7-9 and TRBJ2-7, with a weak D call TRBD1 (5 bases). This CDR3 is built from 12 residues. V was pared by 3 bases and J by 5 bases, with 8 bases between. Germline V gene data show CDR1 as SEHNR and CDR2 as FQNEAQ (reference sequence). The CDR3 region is CASSFQGNEQYF. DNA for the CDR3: TGTGCCAGCAGCTTCCAGGGCAACGAGCAGTACTTC.

The CDR3 sequence: CASSPTIQVDEQYF. The DNA for the CDR3 is TGTGCCAGCAGCCCCACCATACAGGTCGACGAGCAGTACTTC. The rearrangement joins TRBV14 to TRBJ2-7; TRBD1 is a possible D gene (5 bases). Germline V CDR1 and CDR2: SGHDN, FVKESK. Trimming shortened V by 4 bases and J by 5 bases, and 15 bases separated the two germline ends. The CDR3 has 14 residues.

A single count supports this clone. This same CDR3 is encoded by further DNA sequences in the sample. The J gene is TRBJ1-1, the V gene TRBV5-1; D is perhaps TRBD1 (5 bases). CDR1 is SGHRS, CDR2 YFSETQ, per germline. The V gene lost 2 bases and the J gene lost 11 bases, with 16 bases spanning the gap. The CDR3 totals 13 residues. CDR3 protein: CASSLRGIGEAFF. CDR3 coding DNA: TGCGCCAGCAGCTTACGGGGGATTGGTGAGGCTTTCTTT.

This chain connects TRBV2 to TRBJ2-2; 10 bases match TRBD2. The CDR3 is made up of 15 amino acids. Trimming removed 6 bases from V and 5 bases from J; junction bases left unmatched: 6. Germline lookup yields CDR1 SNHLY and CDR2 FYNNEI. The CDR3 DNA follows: TGTGCCAGCAGCCTAGCGGGAGCGAGGACCGGGGAGCTGTTTTTT. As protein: CASSLAGARTGELFF.

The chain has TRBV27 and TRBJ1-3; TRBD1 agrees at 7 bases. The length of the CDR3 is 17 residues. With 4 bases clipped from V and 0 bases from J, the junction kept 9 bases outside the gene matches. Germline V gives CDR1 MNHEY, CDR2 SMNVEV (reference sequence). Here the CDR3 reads CASSSQGGQLSGNTIYF. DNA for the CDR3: TGTGCCAGCAGTTCCCAGGGGGGACAGCTCTCTGGAAACACCATATATTTT.

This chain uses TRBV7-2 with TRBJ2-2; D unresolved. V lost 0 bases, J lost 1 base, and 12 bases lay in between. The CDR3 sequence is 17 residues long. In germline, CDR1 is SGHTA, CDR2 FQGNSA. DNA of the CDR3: TGTGCCAGCAGCTTAGCGGCTGCCCACCAGAACACCGGGGAGCTGTTTTTT. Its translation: CASSLAAAHQNTGELFF.

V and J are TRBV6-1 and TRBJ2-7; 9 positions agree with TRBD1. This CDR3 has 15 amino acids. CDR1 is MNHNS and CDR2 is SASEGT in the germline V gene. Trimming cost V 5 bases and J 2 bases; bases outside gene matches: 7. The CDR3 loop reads CASSTYGTGPYEQYF. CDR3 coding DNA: TGTGCCAGCAGTACTTATGGGACAGGGCCCTACGAGCAGTACTTC.

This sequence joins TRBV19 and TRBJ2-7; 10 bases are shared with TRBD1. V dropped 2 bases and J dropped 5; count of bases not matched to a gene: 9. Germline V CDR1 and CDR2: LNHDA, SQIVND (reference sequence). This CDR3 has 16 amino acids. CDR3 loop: CASSISRTGGSNEQYF. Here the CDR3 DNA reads TGTGCCAGTAGTATATCGAGGACAGGGGGGAGCAACGAGCAGTACTTC.